This T cell receptor beta chain was found in a study of shared clonotypes between healthy human individuals. This clone was observed once. TCRdb keeps only in-frame clones here, not all; method: immunoSEQ multiplex PCR. The top ten clones hold around 12% of a sample with about 520,000 clones, 78% of them seen once. Looked up from germline, CDR1 is GTSNPN and CDR2 is SVGIG (reference sequence). The CDR3 is 13 residues long. Trimming left V 0 bases short and J 3 bases short, with 9 bases between. This chain joins TRBV30 and TRBJ2-7, with unresolved D. The origin of this receptor is a woman in her 40s in good health. Some clones in this sample may be carry-over from other donors' samples. The sample consisted of PBMCs. The CDR3 protein is CAWSVHLNYEQYF. CDR3 in DNA: TGTGCCTGGAGTGTACATTTAAACTACGAGCAGTACTTC.